These 26 T cell receptor beta chains were all obtained from the same sample, sequenced in a study of regulatory T cells in long-lasting Graves disease (dated by TCRdb to the early 2020s). The time point tag for this specimen amounts to: persistent/refractory GD, antithyroid drugs over 5 years with positive TRAb. RNA was extracted from PBMCs in TRIzol for both TCR sequencing and RNA sequencing. Libraries were made using multiplex PCR. Instrument on record: Illumina HiSeq 4000. TCR beta libraries were built with iRepertoire HTBI primers and Arm-PCR amplification of CDR3 regions. TCRdb took the public reads, trimmed them with fastp at Q25, ran MiXCR for clone calling and kept in-frame beta chains. All rows with the same CDR3 protein become a single entry with the most common DNA and genes. The sample profile shows roughly 300,000 distinct CDR3 sequences; 20% of them were found once. Over 25% of the sample belongs to the ten largest clones.

The source material was peripheral blood mononuclear cells (PBMCs), sampled when the disease was refractory, from a patient treated with antithyroid drugs. These receptors were obtained from a female donor with Graves disease.

V gene TRBV6-6 combines with J gene TRBJ1-1, with D maybe TRBD1 (6 bases). CDR3 size: 16 residues. Germline V gene data show CDR1 as MNHNY and CDR2 as SVGAGI (reference sequence). Trimming stripped 0 bases from V and 4 bases from J, with 15 bases between. The CDR3 loop reads CASSYSTGATPTEAFF. DNA of the CDR3: TGTGCCAGCAGTTACTCGACGGGGGCCACTCCCACTGAAGCTTTCTTT.

This clonotype was detected ten times or more. The rearrangement joins TRBV7-9 to TRBJ2-5; no clear D gene. CDR1 and CDR2 from the germline V gene are SEHNR and FQNEAQ (reference sequence). CDR3 size: 15 residues. V lost 0 bases, J lost 1 base, and 9 bases lay in between. The DNA of the CDR3 is TGTGCCAGCAGCTTAGCGATGTTGGCCCAAGAGACCCAGTACTTC. It translates to CASSLAMLAQETQYF.

In this sample, this clonotype turned up many times. The J gene is TRBJ1-2, the V gene TRBV12-3 or TRBV12-4, with D perhaps TRBD1 (5 bases). Trimming cost V 2 bases and J 2 bases, with 21 bases left between them. The CDR3 consists of 18 residues. The CDR3 DNA is TGTGCCAGCAGTTTATTCGGCCAGGGCAGGGCATCGAACTATGGCTACACCTTC. This translates into CASSLFGQGRASNYGYTF.

This clonotype was counted between two and nine times. The J gene is TRBJ2-7, the V gene TRBV10-2; tentatively, D is TRBD2 (5 bases). Germline V gives CDR1 WSHSY, CDR2 SAAADI. Between the trimmed V and J ends, which lost 4 bases and 0 bases, there was a span of 10 bases. The CDR3 covers 14 residues. The CDR3 loop reads CASSVEEASYEQYF. In nucleotides, the CDR3 is TGCGCCAGCAGTGTGGAGGAGGCCTCCTACGAGCAGTACTTC.

The chain links TRBV29-1 to TRBJ2-1, with TRBD2 matching 7 bases. The CDR3 spans 13 residues. CDR1 and CDR2 from the germline V gene are SQVTM and ANQGSEA. V trimming: 6 bases; J trimming: 7 bases; junction bases outside the gene matches: 9. The CDR3 region has the DNA TGCAGCGTCGACGGGCTAGCGGTTAATGAGCAGTTCTTC. Translated, it gives CSVDGLAVNEQFF.

V is TRBV12-3 or TRBV12-4 and J is TRBJ1-6; D not resolved. Trimming stripped 8 bases from V and 4 bases from J, with 9 bases between. The CDR3 length is 13 residues. Here the CDR3 reads CASASRYNSPLHF. CDR3 sequence (DNA): TGTGCCAGCGCATCGAGGTATAATTCACCCCTCCACTTT.

CDR3 in DNA: TGTGCCAGCAGCTTAGTCGGACAGGGAGGGCAGTTCTTC. This encodes CASSLVGQGGQFF. The chain links TRBV11-2 to TRBJ2-1, with 8 positions matching TRBD1. CDR1 and CDR2 (germline): SGHAT, FQNNGV. V shed 1 base, J shed 12 bases, and the junction held 5 bases outside the gene matches. The CDR3 is 13 residues long.

Note on this clonotype: A far larger clone is one nucleotide away, so this likely arose from a read error. V is TRBV3-1 and J is TRBJ1-4, with D uncertain. The CDR3 totals 14 residues. CDR1 and CDR2 from the germline V gene are LGHDT and YNNKEL (reference sequence). The CDR3 is CASSPSRTNEKLLF. CDR3 coding DNA: TGTGCCAGCAGCCCATCGAGGACTAATGAAAAACTGCTTTTT.

This clonotype was observed once. A far larger clone differs by one base, so this is likely a read error. The rearrangement uses TRBV6-9 and TRBJ1-1; D not resolved. Per the germline V gene, CDR1 is MNHGY and CDR2 is SVAAGI. This CDR3 spans 12 amino acids. Deletions cut 8 bases from V and 1 base from J, with 8 bases between. The CDR3 is CASGWGNTEAFF. Written as DNA, the CDR3 is TGTGCCAGCGGTTGGGGGAACACTGAAGCTTTCTTT.

In its sample, this clonotype was seen many times. This sequence joins TRBV5-1 and TRBJ2-7; possibly TRBD2 for D (5 bases). The CDR3 has 14 amino acids. V shed 1 base and J shed 2 bases, with 10 bases lying between them. The V gene's germline CDR1 is SGHRS and CDR2 YFSETQ. The CDR3 bases are TGCGCCAGCAGCTTGAACGGGGTCCCCTACGAGCAGTACTTC. Translating gives CASSLNGVPYEQYF.

This clonotype came up many times. The chain carries TRBV3-1 and TRBJ1-5; D is undetermined. The V gene's germline CDR1 is LGHDT and CDR2 YNNKEL (reference sequence). This CDR3 has 14 amino acids. With 4 bases removed from V and 5 bases from J, the gap between germline ends came to 12 bases. As DNA, the CDR3 is TGTGCCAGCAGCCTGGGCCAAGGCCATCAGCCCCAGCATTTT. Translation gives CASSLGQGHQPQHF. The full variable domain, its missing parts supplied by reference TRBV3-1 and TRBJ1-5, is DTAVSQTPKYLVTQMGNDKSIKCEQNLGHDTMYWYKQDSKKFLKIMFSYNNKELIINETVPNRFSPKSPDKAHLNLHINSLELGDSAVYFCASSLGQGHQPQHFGDGTRLSIL.

This clonotype was found many times. The rearrangement links TRBV6-5 to TRBJ2-2; tentative D call: TRBD2 (6 bases). The CDR3 totals 13 residues. CDR1 is MNHEY and CDR2 is SVGAGI in the germline V gene. V gave up 3 bases and J gave up 5 bases, with 7 bases separating them. The CDR3 nucleotides read TGTGCCAGCAGTTATGGGGGGACCGGGGAGCTGTTTTTT. Amino acid sequence: CASSYGGTGELFF.

Of note for this clonotype: A read error may be the cause here, since a much bigger clone is one base away. The CDR3 DNA is TGTGCCATCAGGAGACGGGACCGAGAGACCCAGTACTTC. Translating gives CAIRRRDRETQYF. V usage is TRBV10-3 and J usage is TRBJ2-5; TRBD1 or TRBD2 may be the D gene (5 bases each). Germline CDR1 and CDR2: ENHRY and SYGVKD. The CDR3 spans 13 residues. Between the trimmed V and J ends, which lost 6 bases and 4 bases, there was a span of 12 bases.

The chain couples TRBV27 to TRBJ2-2; D not resolved. Germline loops: CDR1 MNHEY, CDR2 SMNVEV (reference sequence). With 5 bases removed from V and 1 base from J, the gap between germline ends came to 14 bases. The CDR3 covers 16 residues. In nucleotides, the CDR3 is TGTGCCAGCAGTCCTTGGTATAGACAGAACACCGGGGAGCTGTTTTTT. Encoded protein: CASSPWYRQNTGELFF.

The gene calls are TRBV4-3 and TRBJ1-1; unclear D gene. V was pared by 0 bases and J by 9 bases, with 11 bases between. This CDR3 is built from 13 residues. Germline assignment: CDR1 LGHNA and CDR2 YSLEER. This CDR3 reads CASSQDRGGKAFF. The DNA of the CDR3 is TGCGCCAGCAGCCAAGATCGTGGAGGGAAAGCTTTCTTT.

About this clonotype: Given a much more abundant clone one base away, this may be a read error. This sequence joins TRBV12-3 or TRBV12-4 and TRBJ2-7; 8 bases are a match to TRBD2. The ends lost 3 bases at V and 6 bases at J; junction bases unmatched: 7. The CDR3 totals 14 residues. CDR3 sequence: CASSFRGGACEQYF. The DNA of the CDR3 is TGTGCCAGCAGTTTTCGGGGGGGGGCCTGCGAGCAGTACTTC.

The chain recombines TRBV11-2 with TRBJ2-3, with 9 bases identical to TRBD2. Trimming at V came to 5 bases and at J to 0 bases, leaving 15 bases not matched to a gene. The CDR3 spans 19 residues. Per germline, CDR1 SGHAT and CDR2 FQNNGV. The CDR3 DNA sequence: TGTGCCAGCAGCACCTATCGGCGGGGGGGTCTGACTAGCACAGATACGCAGTATTTT. Its protein is CASSTYRRGGLTSTDTQYF.

Many counts were recorded for this clonotype. This chain joins TRBV7-8 and TRBJ2-5; TRBD2 matches at 11 bases. The CDR3 runs 14 residues. The germline V gene encodes CDR1 SGHVS and CDR2 FQNEAQ. V shed 7 bases, J shed 4 bases, and the junction held 5 bases outside the gene matches. The CDR3, as DNA: TGTGCCAGCACTATAGCGGGGGGGCGAGAGACCCAGTACTTC. This codes for CASTIAGGRETQYF.

This clonotype was picked up many times. The rearrangement uses TRBV11-2 and TRBJ1-1; D perhaps matches TRBD1 (6 bases). The germline V gene encodes CDR1 SGHAT and CDR2 FQNNGV. Trimming stripped 1 base from V and 1 base from J, with 16 bases between. This CDR3 comprises 17 residues. CDR3 region: CASSLAFGGRANTEAFF. For the CDR3, the DNA is TGTGCCAGCAGCTTAGCATTTGGGGGGCGGGCGAACACTGAAGCTTTCTTT.

The V gene is TRBV10-3, the J gene TRBJ2-2; 8 bases line up with TRBD2. Germline V gives CDR1 ENHRY, CDR2 SYGVKD. The CDR3 sequence is 16 residues long. After removal of 3 bases from V and 3 bases from J, the junction contained 6 bases not matched to a gene. CDR3 sequence: CAISEGAGDDTGELFF. The CDR3 nucleotides are TGTGCCATCAGTGAAGGAGCGGGAGACGACACCGGGGAGCTGTTTTTT.

This clonotype came up many times. The chain carries TRBV19 and TRBJ2-7; TRBD1 might be the D (5 bases). The CDR3 has 14 amino acids. CDR1 and CDR2 (germline): LNHDA, SQIVND (reference sequence). Between the trimmed V and J ends, which lost 6 bases and 0 bases, there was a span of 12 bases. CDR3 bases: TGTGCCAGTAGCTCGACAGCGAGCTCCTACGAGCAGTACTTC. Its translation: CASSSTASSYEQYF.

On this clonotype: Without the conserved terminal phenylalanine or tryptophan, this CDR3 likely stems from a read error. CDR3 region: CASMSSSGTWETQYL. Written as DNA, the CDR3 is TGTGCCAGTATGAGCTCTAGCGGGACGTGGGAGACCCAGTACCTC. This chain links TRBV19 with TRBJ2-5; 9 nucleotides agree with TRBD2. V gave up 7 bases and J gave up 5 bases; unmatched junction bases: 11. Germline assignment: CDR1 LNHDA and CDR2 SQIVND (reference sequence). CDR3 length equals 15 residues.

The gene calls are TRBV4-1 and TRBJ1-2; D is undetermined. Per germline, CDR1 MGHRA and CDR2 YSYEKL. Trimming removed 1 base at V and 6 bases at J, with 12 bases between. The CDR3 length is 14 residues. CDR3 bases: TGCGCCAGCAGCCAAGTTCTTAGGGATCATGGCTACACCTTC. Amino acids: CASSQVLRDHGYTF.

The chain recombines TRBV7-8 with TRBJ2-2; D remains ambiguous. With 1 base removed from V and 8 bases from J, the gap between germline ends came to 17 bases. The CDR3 loop spans 16 amino acids. Germline CDR1 reads SGHVS; CDR2 reads FQNEAQ. The chain's CDR3 is CASSLGRLVRVGELFF. In nucleotides, the CDR3 is TGTGCCAGCAGCTTAGGTCGGCTAGTAAGGGTTGGGGAGCTGTTTTTT.

There are many counts of this clonotype. V and J are TRBV24-1 and TRBJ1-2; 7 bases match TRBD1. From germline, CDR1 is KGHDR and CDR2 SFDVKD. This CDR3 has 13 residues. Trimming cost V 4 bases and J 4 bases; bases outside gene matches: 2. The CDR3 reads CATSEGTVYGYTF. The CDR3 DNA reads as TGTGCCACCAGTGAGGGGACAGTCTATGGCTACACCTTC.

This clonotype was detected ten times or more. The chain joins TRBV28 to TRBJ2-7; D remains ambiguous. In germline, CDR1 is MDHEN, CDR2 SYDVKM. Trimming stripped 8 bases from V and 3 bases from J, with 11 bases between. This CDR3 spans 12 amino acids. The CDR3 spells CASQSWVYEQYF. DNA of the CDR3: TGTGCCAGCCAGTCCTGGGTCTACGAGCAGTACTTC. Using reference TRBV28 and TRBJ2-7 for the parts outside the CDR3, the full variable domain is DVKVTQSSRYLVKRTGEKVFLECVQDMDHENMFWYRQDPGLGLRLIYFSYDVKMKEKGDIPEGYSVSREKKERFSLILESASTNQTSMYLCASQSWVYEQYFGPGTRLTVT.